Listed below are T cell receptor beta chains from one sample, sequenced in a study of Tregs in tolerant kidney transplant recipients. Only in-frame clones appear in the TCRdb table, and some are missing; sequencing was by immunoSEQ multiplex PCR. The profile shows about 240,000 clones, around 81% of them singletons. The sequenced sample was CD4+ T cells from blood. The receptors come from a human donor in good health. Each CDR3 is given with its conserved first and last residue. Fields, in order: V gene, D gene, clone size, J gene, CDR3 DNA, CDR3 protein. D genes are given only for firm matches. Size values are once, few and many counts, or a class for expanded clones, and some rows have none.

>TRBV6-6|NA|once|TRBJ2-3
TGTGCCAGCCGGGGTGGCAGCACAGATACGCAGTATTTT
CASRGGSTDTQYF
>TRBV5-6|NA|NA|TRBJ2-5
TGTGCCAGCAGCCCAGGACAGACTAAATGGGAGACCCAGTACTTC
CASSPGQTKWETQYF
>TRBV7-8|TRBD1|NA|TRBJ1-1
TGTGCCAGCAGCTTAGCGGGGGGGACAGTGAACACTGAAGCTTTCTTT
CASSLAGGTVNTEAFF
>TRBV5-6|NA|NA|TRBJ2-1
TGTGCCAGCAGCTTGGGCCCCCTTAAGCAGTTCTTC
CASSLGPLKQFF
>TRBV6-5|NA|NA|TRBJ1-1
TGTGCCAGCAATACAGGGTTCCCCGACGGCACTGAAGCTTTCTTT
CASNTGFPDGTEAFF
>TRBV10-1|TRBD1|NA|TRBJ1-1
TGCGCCAGCAGAGGACAGGGCGCGGATAACACTGAAGCTTTCTTT
CASRGQGADNTEAFF
>TRBV30|TRBD1|NA|TRBJ1-4
TGTGCCTGGAACCTAGGGACAGGGGGCCGAAAACTGTTTTTT
CAWNLGTGGRKLFF
>TRBV5-1|TRBD1|NA|TRBJ2-3
TGCGCCAGCAGCTTGCCCGGGACAGGGTTAGATACGCAGTATTTT
CASSLPGTGLDTQYF
>TRBV11-2|NA|NA|TRBJ2-1
TGTGCCAGCAGCTTAGACCAAAATGAGCAGTTCTTC
CASSLDQNEQFF
>TRBV7-6|TRBD2|NA|TRBJ2-5
TGTGCCAGCAGCGGTGGGGGGCTAGCGGGAGGGCTGGAGACCCAGTACTTC
CASSGGGLAGGLETQYF
>TRBV18|NA|NA|TRBJ1-2
TGTGCCAGCTCACCACCGGGGTGGACGGAATATGGCTACACCTTC
CASSPPGWTEYGYTF
>TRBV7-8|NA|NA|TRBJ2-3
TGTGCCAGCAGCTTGGCCAAGCGGCCATCCACAGATACGCAGTATTTT
CASSLAKRPSTDTQYF
>TRBV6-1|TRBD1|once|TRBJ1-4
TGTGCCAGCCTAAGGGGACAGCTAAATGAAAAACTGTTTTTT
CASLRGQLNEKLFF
>TRBV19|NA|NA|TRBJ2-3
TGTGCCACTTCACCCGGGAACACAGATACGCAGTATTTT
CATSPGNTDTQYF
>TRBV7-2|NA|NA|TRBJ2-1
TGTGCCAGCAGCCATCGGGGGTACAATGAGCAGTTCTTC
CASSHRGYNEQFF
>TRBV19|NA|NA|TRBJ1-2
TGTGCCAGTAGCTCGAGGGGATCTGGTAATGGCTACACCTTC
CASSSRGSGNGYTF
>TRBV9|TRBD1|NA|TRBJ2-1
TGTGCCAGCAGCGTAGCCGGACAGGGGAGGGGTGAGCAGTTCTTC
CASSVAGQGRGEQFF
>TRBV2|TRBD1|few|TRBJ1-4
TGTGCCAGCAGTTCTCCGGGACAGGGGTACGAAAAACTGTTTTTT
CASSSPGQGYEKLFF
>TRBV7-9|TRBD2|once|TRBJ2-7
TGTGCCAGCAGCGCCTCGGGGGGTAGCTACGAGCAGTACTTC
CASSASGGSYEQYF
>TRBV6-6|NA|NA|TRBJ1-1
TGTGCCAGCAGTTTGGGCCAGGGGAGTACTGAAGCTTTCTTT
CASSLGQGSTEAFF
>TRBV2|NA|NA|TRBJ2-1
TGTGCCAACAAGGAAAAGTGGACGCGTGAGCAGTTCTTC
CANKEKWTREQFF
>TRBV2|NA|few|TRBJ2-7
TGTGCCAGCAGTGGACAGACCTACGAGCAGTACTTC
CASSGQTYEQYF
>TRBV29-1|NA|NA|TRBJ1-4
TGCAGCGTTGAATCCGGCGCAGAAGGGGCGGGGGAAAAACTGTTTTTT
CSVESGAEGAGEKLFF
>TRBV7-6|TRBD2|NA|TRBJ2-7
TGTGCCAGCAGCTTAGTGCCGGGGGGAGTAGGCGAGCAGTACTTC
CASSLVPGGVGEQYF
>TRBV11-2|NA|NA|TRBJ2-2
TGTGCCAGCAGCTTAGTTAGTATTCGGGAGTTCACCGGGGAGCTGTTTTTT
CASSLVSIREFTGELFF
>TRBV4-1|TRBD1|NA|TRBJ2-4
TGCGCCAGCAGCCAACCTGTCACAGGGGGAACCAAAAACATTCAGTACTTC
CASSQPVTGGTKNIQYF
>TRBV21-1|NA|NA|TRBJ2-1
TGTGCCAGCAAAAATGAGCAGTTCTTC
CASKNEQFF
>TRBV10-3|NA|few|TRBJ1-2
TGTGCCATCAGTGAGTCTATCTATGGCTACACCTTC
CAISESIYGYTF
>TRBV9|TRBD1|NA|TRBJ2-7
TGTGCCAGCAGCGCAGAAGGGACAGCGAGCTCCTACGAGCAGTACTTC
CASSAEGTASSYEQYF
>TRBV5-1|NA|NA|TRBJ2-5
TGCGCCAGCAGCTTCACTAAGCGGACTCAAGAGACCCAGTACTTC
CASSFTKRTQETQYF
>TRBV7-3|NA|few|TRBJ1-2
TGTGCCAGCAGCCCACTGCCTGGGTTCTATGGCTACACCTTC
CASSPLPGFYGYTF
>TRBV29-1|NA|NA|TRBJ2-7
TGCAGCGTTGAAGATCGATCCGGGAATCTACAGGGTTACGAGCAGTACTTC
CSVEDRSGNLQGYEQYF
>TRBV7-9|NA|NA|TRBJ2-2
TGTGCCAGCCAGATTGGGGCGGCGAACACCGGGGAGCTGTTTTTT
CASQIGAANTGELFF
>TRBV5-1|TRBD1|NA|TRBJ1-1
TGCGCCAGCAGCTTCAGGACAGGAATGAACACTGAAGCTTTCTTT
CASSFRTGMNTEAFF
>TRBV18|TRBD1|NA|TRBJ1-4
TGTGCCAGCTCACCTCGACAGGGCGGTGAAAAACTGTTTTTT
CASSPRQGGEKLFF
>TRBV4-1|TRBD2|NA|TRBJ2-5
TGCGCCAGCAGCCGTGGACTAGCGGGAGGGGGGACCCAGTACTTC
CASSRGLAGGGTQYF
>TRBV18|TRBD1|NA|TRBJ2-3
TGTGCCAGCTCGCCCGGGACAGGAGTAGCAGATACGCAGTATTTT
CASSPGTGVADTQYF
>TRBV15|NA|NA|TRBJ2-7
TGTGCCACCAGCAGAGATCTGGGCACCTCCTACGAGCAGTACTTC
CATSRDLGTSYEQYF
>TRBV2|NA|NA|TRBJ1-5
TGTGCCAGCTCCGGTGGGGGACCAAATAGCAATCAGCCCCAGCATTTT
CASSGGGPNSNQPQHF
>TRBV2|NA|once|TRBJ2-5
TGTGCCAGCAGTGGCACCCTCCGACAGGGAGGAAACTTC
CASSGTLRQGGNF
>TRBV7-3|TRBD1|NA|TRBJ1-2
TGTGCCAGCAGCTTAGACAGGGACTATGGCTACACCTTC
CASSLDRDYGYTF
>TRBV14|NA|NA|TRBJ2-3
TGTGCCAGCAGCCACCAAGGCGCGGGTCTAAGTGGAGATACGCAGTATTTT
CASSHQGAGLSGDTQYF
>TRBV28|TRBD1|NA|TRBJ2-4
TGTGCCAGCAGTTCGGGACAGGTCGACATTCAGTACTTC
CASSSGQVDIQYF
>TRBV14|TRBD1|NA|TRBJ1-3
TGTGCCAGCAGCCAAACAGGGGCTGGAAACACCATATATTTT
CASSQTGAGNTIYF
>TRBV2|TRBD2|NA|TRBJ2-3
TGTGCCAGCAGTGCACCGGGACTAGCGGGAGTGGATACGCAGTATTTT
CASSAPGLAGVDTQYF
>TRBV25-1|NA|NA|TRBJ2-2
TGTGCCAGCAGTGAGGCAGGGCACACCGGGGAGCTGTTTTTT
CASSEAGHTGELFF
>TRBV4-2|NA|NA|TRBJ1-2
TGTGCCAGCAGCCAAGATGGTGATGCCTATGGCTACACCTTC
CASSQDGDAYGYTF
>TRBV18|TRBD2|once|TRBJ2-3
TGTGCCAGCCATCTTCTATCGGGACTAGCGGGAGGAGTAGATACGCAGTATTTT
CASHLLSGLAGGVDTQYF
>TRBV5-1|NA|NA|TRBJ1-5
TGCGCCAGCAGCTTGGATCCAGGGAACAATCAGCCCCAGCATTTT
CASSLDPGNNQPQHF
>TRBV15|TRBD1|NA|TRBJ2-7
TGTGCCACCAGCAGCACCGGGACAGGCTACTACGAGCAGTACTTC
CATSSTGTGYYEQYF
>TRBV11-1|NA|NA|TRBJ1-1
TGTGCCAGCAGCCCCCCTCGGGCGAACACTGAAGCTTTCTTT
CASSPPRANTEAFF
>TRBV7-6|TRBD2|NA|TRBJ2-7
TGTGCCAGCAGCCCCGGTAGCGGGGGGGCCTTATACGAGCAGTACTTC
CASSPGSGGALYEQYF
>TRBV19|NA|NA|TRBJ1-1
TGTGCCAGTACCCTCGGACAGAACACTGAAGCTTTCTTT
CASTLGQNTEAFF
>TRBV5-4|TRBD2|NA|TRBJ2-3
TGTGCCAGCAGCCCCGGTTGGGGCGGGGGGGGACACACAGATACGCAGTATTTT
CASSPGWGGGGHTDTQYF
>TRBV7-9|NA|once|TRBJ2-7
TGTGCCAGCAGCAACCGAGACAGAACCTACGAGCAGTACTTC
CASSNRDRTYEQYF
>TRBV4-2|TRBD2|NA|TRBJ2-7
TGTGCCAGCAGCCGAGTCGGGGGGGAGCAGTACTTC
CASSRVGGEQYF
>TRBV7-8|TRBD1|NA|TRBJ2-1
TGTGCCAGCATCCCAACGGACAGGGTTTCCTACAATGAGCAGTTCTTC
CASIPTDRVSYNEQFF